These T cell receptor beta chains were read from a single sample in a study of T cells in Graves' hyperthyroidism and ophthalmopathy. From the multiplex PCR reads, TCRdb called clonotypes with MiXCR, one entry per CDR3 protein. The profile shows around 700,000 distinct CDR3 sequences, 18% of them singletons. Sequenced material: blood. The receptors were gathered from a woman aged 45-65 years with Graves' hyperthyroidism that later progressed to Graves' ophthalmopathy. Both conserved end residues are trimmed from each CDR3.

TRBV20-1	12	TRBJ1-1	SARDNRGRPEAF
TRBV7-6	12	TRBJ2-3	ASSLFPETDTQY
TRBV27	12	TRBJ1-2	ASSLSGQGNGYT
TRBV3-1	16	TRBJ1-6	ASSQALWESSYNSPLH
TRBV7-9	13	TRBJ2-3	ASSPSGPITDTQY
TRBV6-1	11	TRBJ1-1	ASSPWANTEAF
TRBV11-2	13	TRBJ2-6	ASSLVGAGANVLT
TRBV12-3/TRBV12-4	12	TRBJ1-2	ASSLAPGVDGYT
TRBV19	13	TRBJ2-7	ASSKDREVSYEQY
TRBV28	15	TRBJ2-2	ASNPSLGTSNTGELF
TRBV12-3/TRBV12-4	12	TRBJ1-1	ATNPLGWNTEAF
TRBV10-1	10	TRBJ2-2	ASSIRAGELF
TRBV6-2/TRBV6-3	12	TRBJ1-1	ASREIRAATEAF
TRBV19	13	TRBJ2-2	ASTGSTADTGELF
TRBV7-9	13	TRBJ2-5	ASSRTSGGPETQY
TRBV5-1	14	TRBJ1-6	ASSLGRGGRNSPLH
TRBV20-1	13	TRBJ2-1	SAAPREGAYNEQF
TRBV5-1	12	TRBJ1-3	ASSTGPTGNTIY
TRBV5-8	15	TRBJ1-1	ASSLDRATRLNTEAF
TRBV2	12	TRBJ1-3	ASSQTFSGNTIY
TRBV6-2/TRBV6-3	11	TRBJ1-5	ASRDVRGQPQH
TRBV10-3	11	TRBJ2-3	ATGGSGTDTQY
TRBV20-1	12	TRBJ1-4	SVEAGQANEKLF
TRBV14	15	TRBJ2-5	ASSVRGTGSGRAVQY
TRBV28	13	TRBJ2-7	ASSSPNFPKYEQY
TRBV2	17	TRBJ2-2	ASYGNPTGTELNTGELF
TRBV27	13	TRBJ2-7	ASSSQGSGFYEQY
TRBV6-1	12	TRBJ2-1	ASSAASRGNEQF
TRBV10-2	13	TRBJ1-4	ASGTGGGSNEKLF
TRBV19	12	TRBJ2-7	ASSGDRVNYEQY
TRBV7-6	15	TRBJ2-1	ASSLAQSAGYHNEQF
TRBV18	12	TRBJ1-5	ASSPQGGVQPQH